This TCR beta chain derives from a study of siplizumab effects on memory and regulatory T cells (dated by TCRdb to the late 2010s). Describing the broader study: The study looked at the effect of siplizumab, an anti-CD2 antibody, on alloreactive T-cell subsets in allogeneic mixed lymphocyte reactions made from human PBMCs.

Turning to this clone: Its antigen has not been determined. No qualities accompany the bases; no much larger clone lies one base away.

The CDR3 has 12 amino acids, counting the end cysteine and phenylalanine. The CDR3 DNA has 36 bases and is translated from base 1. The germline V gene gives CDR1 as WSHSY and CDR2 as SAAADI. From V the trimming removes 4 bases and from J it removes 5 bases, while the gene matches leave 1 base of the junction unaccounted for. Preparation of the library involved the immunoSEQ multiplex PCR assay. The deep sequencing platform assayed roughly 10^5 TCR templates per sample. Genomic DNA extracted from sorted T cells was used for TCRbeta CDR3 sequencing. In the paper's pipeline: Clonal analysis of TCRbeta CDR3 data was done in the R programming language. Alloreactive CD4+ and CD8+ clones were defined by comparing unstimulated samples with post-reaction CFSE-low samples. Regulatory or non-regulatory origin of alloreactive CD4+ clones was assigned by matching sequences to the sorted unstimulated Treg and non-Treg repertoires. Drawn from immuneACCESS, this table holds only the in-frame rearrangements with V and J called that TCRdb kept. Clones are partly lost; checked studies trace under half to an unresolved V gene and leave the rest unexplained. The V and J calls and clone size are taken from that table; D and trimming were inferred from the DNA. This sample lists 100,000 or so clones; more than 85% were detected once. 0.13% to 0.15% of the sample lies in the top ten.

Broader findings and caveats from the paper: Greater diversity appeared to be present in unstimulated naive T cells than in memory T cells, and a substantial contribution to the alloresponse seemed to be made by naive cells. About 75-97% of proliferating CD4+ or CD8+ clones could not be given a naive or memory phenotype. The cumulative frequency of alloreactive sequences traceable to unstimulated CD4+ memory T cells was significantly reduced by siplizumab. No functional confirmation was obtained for the suppressive function of proliferating Tregs from siplizumab cultures. Because sequences below about 10^-5 frequency were poorly captured, only a minor fraction of alloreactive clones could be mapped to unstimulated subsets. Of the alloreactive CD4+ clones that could be mapped, the Treg-derived share averaged about 67% with siplizumab compared with around 25% in control reactions.

Sorted unstimulated T cells, along with proliferating T cells recovered from mixed lymphocyte reactions, underwent TCRbeta CDR3 sequencing. Fresh whole blood from fewer than twelve HLA-typed healthy donors was used to isolate PBMCs. Rearrangement joined TRBV10-2 to TRBJ2-5, with 7 bases matching TRBD2. The sequence derives from a human donor in good health. Sequencing was done on a sample of CD4+ T cells sorted from blood. The DNA sequence is TGCGCCAGCAGTGGGGAGGGCGAGACCCAGTACTTC. The translation is CASSGEGETQYF.